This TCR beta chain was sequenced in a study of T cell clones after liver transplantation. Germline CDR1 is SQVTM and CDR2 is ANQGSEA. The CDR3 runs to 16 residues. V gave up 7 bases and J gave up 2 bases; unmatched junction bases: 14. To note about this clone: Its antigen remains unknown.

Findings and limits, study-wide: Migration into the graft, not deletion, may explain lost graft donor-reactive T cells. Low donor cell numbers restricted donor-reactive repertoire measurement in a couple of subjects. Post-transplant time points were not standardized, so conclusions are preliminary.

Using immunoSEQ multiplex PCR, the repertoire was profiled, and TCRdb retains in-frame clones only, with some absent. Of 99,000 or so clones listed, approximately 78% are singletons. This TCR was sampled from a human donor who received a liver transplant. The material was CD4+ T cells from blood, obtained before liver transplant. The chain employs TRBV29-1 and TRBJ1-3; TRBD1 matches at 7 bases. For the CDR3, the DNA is TGCAGCGCCGCCCCTACAGGGGAAGCAACTGGAAACACCATATATTTT. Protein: CSAAPTGEATGNTIYF.